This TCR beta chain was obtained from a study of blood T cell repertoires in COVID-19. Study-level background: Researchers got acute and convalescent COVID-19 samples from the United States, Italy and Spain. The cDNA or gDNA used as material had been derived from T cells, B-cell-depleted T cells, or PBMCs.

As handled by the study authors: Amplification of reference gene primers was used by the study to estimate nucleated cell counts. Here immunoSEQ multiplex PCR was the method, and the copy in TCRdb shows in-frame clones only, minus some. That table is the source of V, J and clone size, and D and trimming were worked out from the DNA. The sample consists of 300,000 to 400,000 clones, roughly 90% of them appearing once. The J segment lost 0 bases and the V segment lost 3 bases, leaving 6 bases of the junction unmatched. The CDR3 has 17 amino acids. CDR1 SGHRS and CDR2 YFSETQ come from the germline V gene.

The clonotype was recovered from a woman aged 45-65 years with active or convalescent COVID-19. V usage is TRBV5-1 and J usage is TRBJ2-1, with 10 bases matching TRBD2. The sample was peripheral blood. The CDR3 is CASSSTPSGGSYNEQFF. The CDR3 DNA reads TGCGCCAGCAGCTCTACTCCTAGCGGGGGCTCCTACAATGAGCAGTTCTTC.